Listed below are T cell receptor beta chains from one sample, sequenced in a study of T cell responses to AZD1222 COVID-19 vaccine. Some clones are missing from TCRdb's copy, which holds only in-frame ones; the method was immunoSEQ multiplex PCR. Of roughly 120,000 clones listed, approximately 83% are singletons. Sequenced here: peripheral blood, sampled on day 0 of MenACWY control vaccination. These TCRs come from an adult in good health. CDR3s include the opening cysteine and the closing phenylalanine or tryptophan. D genes are given only for firm matches. The size field is filled for only some rows; it gives once, few, many or a size class.

CDR3nt	CDR3aa	abundance	j_gene	v_gene	d_gene
TGTGCCAGCTCACCCCAAGGACGGTCGGCTGAAGCTTTCTTT	CASSPQGRSAEAFF	few	TRBJ1-1	TRBV18	NA
TGTGCCAGCTCAACTAGCGGGGGAGTGGGCGAGCAGTACTTC	CASSTSGGVGEQYF	NA	TRBJ2-7	TRBV18	TRBD2
TGTGCCAGTAGTATAGATAGGCCAGAGCATCAGCCCCAGCATTTT	CASSIDRPEHQPQHF	once	TRBJ1-5	TRBV19	NA
TGTGCCACCAGCACAGAACGGGACAGCTCCTACGAGCAGTACTTC	CATSTERDSSYEQYF	NA	TRBJ2-7	TRBV15	TRBD1
TGTGCCAGCAGTTACCGTTCCATTCTCTACGAGCAGTACTTC	CASSYRSILYEQYF	once	TRBJ2-7	TRBV6-2/TRBV6-3	NA
TGTGCCAGCAGGCAGGGACAGGGGCCTGGGGCCAACGTCCTGACTTTC	CASRQGQGPGANVLTF	NA	TRBJ2-6	TRBV7-9	TRBD1
TGTGCCAGCAGCCCTGGCGGGGAGAACTATGGCTACACCTTC	CASSPGGENYGYTF	NA	TRBJ1-2	TRBV3-1/TRBV3-2	NA
TGTGCCAGCAGAAGGGGGGCGGTAGATACGCAGTATTTT	CASRRGAVDTQYF	NA	TRBJ2-3	TRBV27	NA
TGTGCCAGCAGGTTACTAGCGGGGGGGTTCTATGAGCAGTTCTTC	CASRLLAGGFYEQFF	NA	TRBJ2-1	TRBV27	TRBD2
TGTGCCAGCAGCTGTCTTGAATACAGGGTTTGGTTTCGTTCACCCCTCCACTTT	CASSCLEYRVWFRSPLHF	NA	TRBJ1-6	TRBV7-3	NA
TGTGCCAGCAGCTGGGTTACCTCCCGACTAGCGGGGGGGCGATTAGGTGCGCAGTATTTT	CASSWVTSRLAGGRLGAQYF	NA	TRBJ2-3	TRBV6-2/TRBV6-3	TRBD2
TGTGCCTGGAGTGTAGGGGGTGGTGGGAATCAGCCCCAGCATTTT	CAWSVGGGGNQPQHF	few	TRBJ1-5	TRBV30	NA
TGTGCCAGCAGCCACGGGTGGAATCAGCCCCAGCATTTT	CASSHGWNQPQHF	NA	TRBJ1-5	TRBV14	NA
TGTGCCAGCAGCCAAGATCATGCGACAGATAGCAATCAGCCCCAGCATTTT	CASSQDHATDSNQPQHF	few	TRBJ1-5	TRBV3-1/TRBV3-2	NA
TGTGCCAGCCGGAGGAGTTTGAACACTGAAGCTTTCTTT	CASRRSLNTEAFF	NA	TRBJ1-1	TRBV28	NA
TGTGCCAGCAGCTTACTCCCTCTAGAGACCCAGTACTTC	CASSLLPLETQYF	NA	TRBJ2-5	TRBV7-2	NA
TGCGCCAGCAGCTCGGGCGGGGGAAGGAGGACTGAAGCTTTCTTT	CASSSGGGRRTEAFF	few	TRBJ1-1	TRBV5-1	NA
TGTGCCAGCAGCTTAGCCGAGACGTCGGATACGCAGTATTTT	CASSLAETSDTQYF	NA	TRBJ2-3	TRBV7-8	NA
TGTGCCAGCTCGCCCCGCGGTGCAACTAATGAAAAACTGTTTTTT	CASSPRGATNEKLFF	NA	TRBJ1-4	TRBV18	NA
TGTGCCAGCAGCTCCCCGGGACTAAAAGAGACCCAGTACTTC	CASSSPGLKETQYF	NA	TRBJ2-5	TRBV5-6	TRBD2
TGTGCCAGCAGCATGGACAGGGTTAAAAATGGCTACACCTTC	CASSMDRVKNGYTF	NA	TRBJ1-2	TRBV28	TRBD1
TGTGCCAGCAGCCGCCTACGGGAGCAGTACTTC	CASSRLREQYF	few	TRBJ2-7	TRBV5-5	NA
TGTGCCAGTAGTTCCACTTATAATTCACCCCTCCACTTT	CASSSTYNSPLHF	once	TRBJ1-6	TRBV19	NA